The source of this TCR beta chain is a study of CD8 T cells in ankylosing spondylitis. CDR1 is DFQATT, CDR2 SNEGSKA, per germline (reference sequence). V shed 5 bases and J shed 1 base, with 12 bases lying between them. CDR3 size: 13 residues. As concerns this clonotype: Its antigen is unidentified.

TCRdb called the 5' RACE reads again in MiXCR, with one record for every CDR3 protein. The top ten clones hold about a third of a sample with 250,000 or so distinct CDR3 sequences, 15% to 20% of them seen once. Broader study findings: Existing reports had already noted some motif variants in reactive arthritis synovial fluid and blood. Reported data indicate significant enrichment of disease-linked clones within matched ankylosing spondylitis synovial fluid.

Sequenced sample: blood, either unsorted or a sorted T cell fraction (not recorded which). The sequence was obtained from a male donor with ankylosing spondylitis or in good health (not recorded which). This chain connects TRBV20-1 to TRBJ2-7; possible D gene TRBD2, 6 bases. CDR3 region: CSAPLGTSYEQYF. In nucleotides, the CDR3 is TGCAGTGCTCCCCTCGGGACTTCCTACGAGCAGTACTTC.